This T cell receptor (beta chain) was sequenced during a study of human T cells and chemical hapten exposure. During construction of the library, unique molecular identifiers were attached to individual cDNA molecules for quantitative, reproducible TCR counting. Per the original data handling: Sample TCR counts, which ranged from about 23,224 to 700,000, had a median of roughly 100,000. TCRdb processed the RACE reads anew with MiXCR; each CDR3 protein has one entry. It is TCRdb's table, rather than the study itself, that gives the V and J calls and clone size. The table lists around 69,000 distinct CDR3 sequences, 7.5% to 9.5% of them singletons. The time point here: patch test 2, 6 weeks after DPC sensitization. Treatment reported: therapeutic diphenylcyclopropenone sensitization with weekly scalp DPC. Patch tests were applied only after blood draws. Germline CDR1 MNHNS, CDR2 SASEGT. Trimming cost V 3 bases and J 1 base, with 12 bases left between them. The CDR3 is made up of 16 amino acids.

This clonotype was obtained from a woman aged 45-59 years with alopecia areata. Some clones in this sample may be carry-over from other donors' samples. The input for sequencing was whole blood, taken in connection with sensitization to the hapten diphenylcyclopropenone (DPC). The chain is built from TRBV6-1 and TRBJ2-2, with D perhaps TRBD1 or TRBD2 (5 bases each). The CDR3 DNA sequence: TGTGCCAGCAGTGAGCCGGGACCCATGAACACCGGGGAGCTGTTTTTT. Protein sequence: CASSEPGPMNTGELFF.